Below are 29 T cell receptor beta chains sequenced from a single sample in a study of T-cell reconstitution after alpha-beta-depleted transplantation in children. Unique molecular identifiers were incorporated when the TCRbeta library was constructed. TCRdb passed the PCR reads through MiXCR, listing each CDR3 protein once. The top ten clones hold roughly 3.3% of a sample with 450,000 to 600,000 distinct CDR3 sequences, around 19% of them seen once. Sequences were derived from PBMCs from the stem cell graft donor, sampled from the stem cell graft. The receptors shown here come from a human donor who donated a stem cell graft to a child with acute lymphoblastic leukemia.

A single count supports this clonotype. The chain couples TRBV29-1 to TRBJ2-2; 7 bases are shared with TRBD1. The CDR3 is 15 residues long. The germline V gene encodes CDR1 SQVTM and CDR2 ANQGSEA. Germline trimming cut 1 base from V and 1 base from J; bases unmatched to any gene: 3. The CDR3 protein is CSVEGGGLNTGELFF. The CDR3 DNA is TGCAGCGTTGAAGGAGGGGGCCTGAACACCGGGGAGCTGTTTTTT.

J is TRBJ2-1 and V is TRBV20-1; TRBD2 agrees at 8 bases. The CDR3 sequence is 17 residues long. The germline gives CDR1 DFQATT, CDR2 SNEGSKA (reference sequence). V was clipped by 0 bases and J by 4 bases; unmatched bases: 11. CDR3 nucleotides: TGCAGTGCTAGAGACCCGGGGGGAGCGGGAGCATACAATGAGCAGTTCTTC. It specifies CSARDPGGAGAYNEQFF.

The chain links TRBV28 to TRBJ2-7; unclear D gene. CDR3 length: 13 residues. The V gene's germline CDR1 is MDHEN and CDR2 SYDVKM. The V gene lost 5 bases and the J gene lost 3 bases, with 11 bases spanning the gap. The CDR3 is CASSVSRLYEQYF. Written as DNA, the CDR3 is TGTGCCAGCAGTGTCTCCCGACTCTACGAGCAGTACTTC. Drawing the rest from reference TRBV28 and TRBJ2-7, the complete variable domain is DVKVTQSSRYLVKRTGEKVFLECVQDMDHENMFWYRQDPGLGLRLIYFSYDVKMKEKGDIPEGYSVSREKKERFSLILESASTNQTSMYLCASSVSRLYEQYFGPGTRLTVT.

The J gene is TRBJ2-7, the V gene TRBV6-1; D unresolved. CDR3 length equals 14 residues. Per germline, CDR1 MNHNS and CDR2 SASEGT. V was clipped by 2 bases and J by 0 bases, with 8 bases between them. The CDR3: CASSERRDSYEQYF. CDR3 coding DNA: TGTGCCAGCAGTGAACGTAGGGACTCCTACGAGCAGTACTTC.

This clonotype was found a few times. The V gene is TRBV12-3 or TRBV12-4, the J gene TRBJ2-1; weak D call: TRBD1 (6 bases). The CDR3 contains 15 residues. Deletions cut 5 bases from V and 3 bases from J, with 14 bases between. The CDR3 here is CASSPGHGDYNEQFF. In DNA form, the CDR3 reads TGTGCCAGCAGTCCGGGACACGGGGACTACAATGAGCAGTTCTTC.

The CDR3 protein is CASSWLAGGSYNEQFF. CDR3 DNA: TGTGCCAGCAGCTGGTTAGCGGGTGGCTCCTACAATGAGCAGTTCTTC. The chain carries TRBV5-5 and TRBJ2-1; 7 bases match TRBD2. Germline V lookup: CDR1 SGHKS, CDR2 YYEKEE (reference sequence). V lost 3 bases to trimming and J lost 0 bases; unmatched junction nucleotides: 6. The CDR3 sequence is 16 residues long.

This clonotype occurred a few times. This chain joins TRBV18 and TRBJ2-2, with D tentatively TRBD2 (6 bases). CDR1 and CDR2 (germline): KGHSH, LQKENI. V gave up 3 bases and J gave up 6 bases, with 14 bases separating them. CDR3 length equals 15 residues. The CDR3 reads CASSPDTGLPGELFF. CDR3 nucleotides: TGTGCCAGCTCACCCGATACGGGACTCCCCGGGGAGCTGTTTTTT.

This clonotype was detected only a few times. This rearrangement joins TRBV10-3 to TRBJ2-7; D is undetermined. The V gene's germline CDR1 is ENHRY and CDR2 SYGVKD. This CDR3 is 14 amino acids long. Trimming cost V 0 bases and J 2 bases, with 8 bases left between them. CDR3 coding DNA: TGTGCCATCAGTGAGTCAGGCCCTGCCTACGAGCAGTACTTC. Protein sequence: CAISESGPAYEQYF.

On this clonotype itself: The junction differs from germline at one of its ends, possibly a read error. J is TRBJ2-3 and V is TRBV3-1, with D maybe TRBD2 (6 bases). Germline V gives CDR1 LGHDT, CDR2 YNNKEL (reference sequence). CDR3 length: 17 amino acids. CDR3 DNA: TGTGCCACCAGCGGGCAGGGCCCCGGTTTTGGGACAGATACGCAGTATTTT. It yields the protein CATSGQGPGFGTDTQYF.

J is TRBJ2-1 and V is TRBV7-9; D possibly corresponds to TRBD2 (5 bases). V was shortened by 3 bases and J by 5 bases, with 8 bases between the two germline ends. This CDR3 has 13 residues. Germline V gene lookup returns CDR1 SEHNR and CDR2 FQNEAQ (reference sequence). The CDR3 DNA reads as TGTGCCAGCAGCTTCTCAGCGGACAATGAGCAGTTCTTC. Translated: CASSFSADNEQFF. Drawing the rest from reference TRBV7-9 and TRBJ2-1, the complete variable domain is DTGVSQNPRHKITKRGQNVTFRCDPISEHNRLYWYRQTLGQGPEFLTYFQNEAQLEKSRLLSDRFSAERPKGSFSTLEIQRTEQGDSAMYLCASSFSADNEQFFGPGTRLTVL.

The CDR3: CASRFALSAGNTIYF. In DNA form, the CDR3 reads TGTGCCAGCAGATTCGCGTTATCCGCTGGAAACACCATATATTTT. The chain recombines TRBV5-5 with TRBJ1-3; D remains ambiguous. The CDR3 is 15 amino acids. The germline V gene encodes CDR1 SGHKS and CDR2 YYEKEE (reference sequence). V lost 5 bases and J 2 bases, leaving 14 bases between the germline ends.

This clonotype appeared a few times. This chain joins TRBV7-2 and TRBJ2-7; 10 bases align to TRBD2. The germline V gene has CDR1 SGHTA and CDR2 FQGNSA. J lost 2 bases, V lost 6 bases, and 4 bases had no gene match. This CDR3 is built from 14 residues. CDR3 sequence: CASRISGRAYEQYF. The CDR3, as DNA: TGTGCCAGCAGAATCAGCGGGAGGGCCTACGAGCAGTACTTC.

The chain uses TRBV25-1 and TRBJ2-3; 12 bases fit TRBD2. The V segment lost 2 bases and the J segment 4 bases; nucleotides outside the gene matches: 10. Per germline, CDR1 MGHDK and CDR2 SYGVNS. The CDR3 contains 18 residues. This CDR3 reads CASSERRFRTSGADTQYF. In nucleotides, the CDR3 is TGTGCCAGCAGTGAACGAAGGTTTAGGACTAGCGGGGCAGATACGCAGTATTTT.

The gene calls are TRBV20-1 and TRBJ1-2, with a possible D match to TRBD1 (6 bases). The CDR3 extends over 12 amino acids. The germline CDR1 and CDR2 sequences are DFQATT and SNEGSKA (reference sequence). V was cut by 5 bases and J by 8 bases, with 15 bases left in between. The CDR3 region is CSAGGDSRGYTF. The CDR3 DNA sequence: TGCAGTGCTGGGGGCGACAGTCGGGGCTACACCTTC.

This clonotype has more than one count but fewer than ten. The genes are TRBV20-1 and TRBJ1-5; D is possibly TRBD1 (6 bases). Germline lookup yields CDR1 DFQATT and CDR2 SNEGSKA (reference sequence). V was shortened by 8 bases and J by 3 bases, with 20 bases between the two germline ends. CDR3 length: 15 amino acids. The DNA for the CDR3 is TGCAGTTGTTTGCTTCGGGGGCTCGACAATCAGCCCCAGCATTTT. This gives the protein CSCLLRGLDNQPQHF.

The rearrangement uses TRBV7-9 and TRBJ2-7; D gene unclear. Trimming removed 4 bases at V and 2 bases at J, with 6 bases between. Looked up from germline, CDR1 is SEHNR and CDR2 is FQNEAQ (reference sequence). The CDR3 length is 12 residues. CDR3 sequence reads: CASSSPAYEQYF. CDR3 bases: TGTGCCAGCAGCTCCCCCGCCTACGAGCAGTACTTC. The full variable domain, with the rest looked up from reference TRBV7-9 and TRBJ2-7, is DTGVSQNPRHKITKRGQNVTFRCDPISEHNRLYWYRQTLGQGPEFLTYFQNEAQLEKSRLLSDRFSAERPKGSFSTLEIQRTEQGDSAMYLCASSSPAYEQYFGPGTRLTVT.

V gene TRBV10-3 combines with J gene TRBJ2-3, with D possibly being TRBD2 (6 bases). Trimming stripped 4 bases from V and 4 bases from J, with 12 bases between. CDR3 length equals 14 residues. Germline V gene sequence: CDR1 ENHRY, CDR2 SYGVKD. The CDR3 DNA follows: TGTGCCATCAGTGTGACTAGTCTTTCAGATACGCAGTATTTT. As protein: CAISVTSLSDTQYF.

This rearrangement joins TRBV29-1 to TRBJ1-1; the D is unclear. The CDR3 totals 14 residues. The germline V gene has CDR1 SQVTM and CDR2 ANQGSEA. Trimming shortened V by 3 bases and J by 3 bases, and 14 bases separated the two germline ends. CDR3 sequence: CSVDPTGTYTEAFF. Written as DNA, the CDR3 is TGCAGCGTTGACCCGACGGGAACCTACACTGAAGCTTTCTTT.

The genes are TRBV15 and TRBJ1-3, with D possibly being TRBD1 (5 bases). The CDR3 spans 18 residues. The V gene's germline CDR1 is LNHNV and CDR2 YYDKDF (reference sequence). The V end was cut by 0 bases, the J end by 0 bases, with 15 bases between. CDR3 in DNA: TGTGCCACCAGCAGAGATGGGGCGCGGATCAGCTCTGGAAACACCATATATTTT. This translates into CATSRDGARISSGNTIYF.

This chain connects TRBV12-3 or TRBV12-4 to TRBJ1-3; 9 nucleotides agree with TRBD1. The CDR3 extends over 15 amino acids. The V and J ends lost 5 bases and 5 bases, in that order; junction bases with no gene match: 7. The CDR3 DNA follows: TGTGCCAGCAGTGTCCGGGACAGGGAAAGAAACACCATATATTTT. Its translation: CASSVRDRERNTIYF.

This clonotype was detected a few times. J is TRBJ2-4 and V is TRBV20-1; TRBD2 is a possible D gene (7 bases). This CDR3 has 14 residues. Germline V gene data show CDR1 as DFQATT and CDR2 as SNEGSKA (reference sequence). V was cut by 3 bases and J by 9 bases, with 18 bases left in between. The CDR3 spells CSASRGGGEGIQYF. DNA for the CDR3: TGCAGTGCTAGCCGAGGGGGGGGTGAGGGCATTCAGTACTTC.

This clonotype occurred a few times. The chain links TRBV20-1 to TRBJ1-6; D remains ambiguous. CDR1 and CDR2 (germline): DFQATT, SNEGSKA (reference sequence). V was trimmed by 0 bases and J by 8 bases, leaving 17 bases between them. The CDR3 runs to 16 residues. CDR3 nucleotides: TGCAGTGCTAGAGATCAAGTGGTTCGCGGGGATTCACCCCTCCACTTT. Its protein product is CSARDQVVRGDSPLHF.

This clonotype was detected a few times. The chain joins TRBV12-3 or TRBV12-4 to TRBJ2-5, with D tentatively TRBD2 (5 bases). V gave up 6 bases and J gave up 3 bases, with 17 bases separating them. This CDR3 is built from 15 residues. CDR3 coding DNA: TGTGCCAGCAGCCCAACCGGGGAGCTCGAAGAGACCCAGTACTTC. Protein: CASSPTGELEETQYF.

This sequence joins TRBV12-3 or TRBV12-4 and TRBJ2-3; TRBD1 might be the D (5 bases). V gave up 4 bases and J gave up 2 bases, with 7 bases separating them. The CDR3 consists of 13 residues. The CDR3 region is CASSSTVTDTQYF. CDR3 sequence (DNA): TGTGCCAGCAGTTCGACAGTCACAGATACGCAGTATTTT.

The chain joins TRBV10-3 to TRBJ2-1, with TRBD2 as a possible D gene (5 bases). V lost 6 bases, J lost 8 bases, and 8 bases lay in between. The CDR3 is 11 amino acids. CDR1 and CDR2 (germline): ENHRY, SYGVKD. CDR3 region: CAISLSDEQFF. Written as DNA, the CDR3 is TGTGCCATCAGCCTTAGCGATGAGCAGTTCTTC.

This chain uses TRBV9 with TRBJ2-1; 7 positions match TRBD2. Germline CDR1 SGDLS, CDR2 YYNGEE. V trimming: 6 bases; J trimming: 8 bases; junction bases outside the gene matches: 11. The CDR3 loop spans 14 amino acids. The CDR3 DNA is TGTGCCAGCACCGCGACTAGCTCTATTTATGAGCAGTTCTTC. This codes for CASTATSSIYEQFF.

The CDR3 spells CASRRTGIGGGEKLFF. The CDR3 nucleotides are TGTGCCAGCAGGCGAACGGGGATCGGGGGAGGTGAAAAACTGTTTTTT. This chain joins TRBV12-3 or TRBV12-4 and TRBJ1-4; D is possibly TRBD1 (5 bases). Trimming pared 6 bases from V and 7 bases from J, leaving 21 bases between. The CDR3 sequence is 16 residues long.

The rearrangement uses TRBV30 and TRBJ2-1; the match to TRBD2 covers 15 bases. The germline V gene has CDR1 GTSNPN and CDR2 SVGIG (reference sequence). This CDR3 comprises 16 residues. The ends lost 1 base at V and 7 bases at J; junction bases unmatched: 5. The CDR3, as DNA: TGTGCCTGGAGTGGCTGGACTAGCGGGAGGGCGAATGAGCAGTTCTTC. Amino acids: CAWSGWTSGRANEQFF.

V and J are TRBV5-5 and TRBJ2-7, with D tentatively TRBD1 or TRBD2 (6 bases each). Trimming shortened V by 4 bases and J by 4 bases, and 15 bases separated the two germline ends. CDR1 is SGHKS, CDR2 YYEKEE, per germline (reference sequence). This CDR3 spans 14 amino acids. As DNA, the CDR3 is TGTGCCAGCAGCCCCGCCGGGGGCAGGTACGAGCAGTACTTC. Translating gives CASSPAGGRYEQYF.